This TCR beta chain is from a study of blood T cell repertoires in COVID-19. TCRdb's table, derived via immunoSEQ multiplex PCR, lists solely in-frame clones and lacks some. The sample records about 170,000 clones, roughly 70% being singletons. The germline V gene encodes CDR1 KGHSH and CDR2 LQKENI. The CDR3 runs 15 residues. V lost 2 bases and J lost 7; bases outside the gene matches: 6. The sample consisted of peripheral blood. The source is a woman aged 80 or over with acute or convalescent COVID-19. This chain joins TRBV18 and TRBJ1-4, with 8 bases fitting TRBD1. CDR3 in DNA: TGTGCCAGCTCACCAACCGGGACAGGCTCTGAAAAACTGTTTTTT. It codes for CASSPTGTGSEKLFF.